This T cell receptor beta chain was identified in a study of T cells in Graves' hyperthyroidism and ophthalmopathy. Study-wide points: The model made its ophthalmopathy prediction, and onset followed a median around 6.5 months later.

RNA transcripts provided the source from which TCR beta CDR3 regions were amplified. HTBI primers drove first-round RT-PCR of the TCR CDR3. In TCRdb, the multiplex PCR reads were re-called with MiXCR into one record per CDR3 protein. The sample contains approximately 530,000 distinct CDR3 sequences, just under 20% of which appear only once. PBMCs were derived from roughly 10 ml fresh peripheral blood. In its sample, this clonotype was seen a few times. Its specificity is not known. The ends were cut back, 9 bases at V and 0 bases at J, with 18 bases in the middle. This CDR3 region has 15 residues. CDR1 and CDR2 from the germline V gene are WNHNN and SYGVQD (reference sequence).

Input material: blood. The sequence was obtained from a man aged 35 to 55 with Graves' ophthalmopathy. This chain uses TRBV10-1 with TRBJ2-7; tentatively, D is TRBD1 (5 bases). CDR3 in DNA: TGCGCCAGATCCTCCAAGACAGTCATCTCCTACGAGCAGTACTTC. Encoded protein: CARSSKTVISYEQYF.